This TCR beta chain was observed in a study of CD8 T cells in acute hepatitis C reinfection. Study details: CD8+ T cells recognizing the HCV NS3-1073 epitope were profiled acutely and after viral clearance. General study points: TRBV04 and TRBV06 were preferentially used in all groups, not explained by naive pool overrepresentation. Only TCRbeta was bulk sequenced, so alphabeta pairing of public clonotypes remains unknown.

Germline assignment: CDR1 LNHNV and CDR2 YYDKDF (reference sequence). This CDR3 comprises 14 residues. V lost 3 bases to trimming and J lost 2 bases, with 10 bases between them. Stated time point: acute HCV infection, within 168 days of estimated infection date. No in vitro expansion preceded sequencing of these hepatitis C virus-specific cells, which were studied ex vivo. Clones were sequenced by immunoSEQ multiplex PCR, and TCRdb holds only the in-frame ones, with some missing. The sample includes about 1,000 clones, about 63% of them seen just once. The sequence was collected from a young woman who spontaneously cleared hepatitis C infection. The sample in question was HCV NS3-1073 tetramer-sorted CD8+ T cells from PBMCs, obtained during acute infection. V is TRBV15 and J is TRBJ1-1, with D hard to call. CDR3: CATSSLNPNTEAFF. Written as DNA, the CDR3 is TGTGCCACCAGCAGCCTGAACCCTAACACTGAAGCTTTCTTT.